Listed below are T cell receptor beta chains from one sample, sequenced in a study of regulatory T cells in long-lasting Graves disease. TCRdb passed the multiplex PCR reads through MiXCR, listing each CDR3 protein once. The sample consists of 400,000 to 500,000 distinct CDR3 sequences, 15% to 20% of them appearing once. The sample was also linked to a second study, of T cells in Graves' hyperthyroidism and ophthalmopathy.

The source material was peripheral blood mononuclear cells (PBMCs), sampled at new diagnosis, from a patient treated with antithyroid drugs. The receptor set was obtained from a woman aged 25 to 39 with Graves disease. The conserved cysteine and the conserved F or W are not part of the CDR3 here. Part of the rows lack a size; the others show once, few, many or a class for expanded clones.

J gene: TRBJ2-7; V gene: TRBV12-3/TRBV12-4; clone size: many; CDR3 protein: ASSFGRDRTYEQY
J gene: TRBJ1-5; V gene: TRBV19; clone size: few; CDR3 protein: ASRQQGSIRNQPQH
J gene: TRBJ1-1; V gene: TRBV24-1; clone size: -; CDR3 protein: ATSGAGVTEAF
J gene: TRBJ1-1; V gene: TRBV2; clone size: many; CDR3 protein: ASSYTRDRGYDTEAF
J gene: TRBJ2-2; V gene: TRBV24-1; clone size: -; CDR3 protein: ATSDLRDGFGELF
J gene: TRBJ2-5; V gene: TRBV27; clone size: many; CDR3 protein: ASNPKGQKETQY
J gene: TRBJ2-1; V gene: TRBV19; clone size: -; CDR3 protein: ASSMSGPNEQF
J gene: TRBJ2-7; V gene: TRBV14; clone size: many; CDR3 protein: ASSQDWAGSYEQY
J gene: TRBJ2-1; V gene: TRBV6-2/TRBV6-3; clone size: few; CDR3 protein: ASSEPALSEQS
J gene: TRBJ2-7; V gene: TRBV12-3/TRBV12-4; clone size: -; CDR3 protein: ASSLRRRGLSNSYEQY
J gene: TRBJ1-5; V gene: TRBV6-1; clone size: -; CDR3 protein: ASAAGVPQPQH
J gene: TRBJ2-2; V gene: TRBV18; clone size: many; CDR3 protein: ASSRWTSGKRELF
J gene: TRBJ2-1; V gene: TRBV10-1; clone size: many; CDR3 protein: ASSESTTSGSRNEQF
J gene: TRBJ1-3; V gene: TRBV30; clone size: few; CDR3 protein: AWKGGGPSSGNTIY
J gene: TRBJ2-7; V gene: TRBV28; clone size: many; CDR3 protein: ASNSGTGSYEQY
J gene: TRBJ1-6; V gene: TRBV15; clone size: many; CDR3 protein: ATSRVGSPLH
J gene: TRBJ1-2; V gene: TRBV28; clone size: many; CDR3 protein: ASRPLGAWSYGYT
J gene: TRBJ2-3; V gene: TRBV5-1; clone size: many; CDR3 protein: ASSMGSDTQY
J gene: TRBJ2-1; V gene: TRBV20-1; clone size: many; CDR3 protein: SAGGVVGNNEQF
J gene: TRBJ2-7; V gene: TRBV12-3/TRBV12-4; clone size: many; CDR3 protein: ASSPDIDYEQY
J gene: TRBJ2-5; V gene: TRBV4-1; clone size: many; CDR3 protein: ASSQGFLETQY
J gene: TRBJ1-4; V gene: TRBV5-1; clone size: many; CDR3 protein: ASSLARGRPEKLF
J gene: TRBJ1-5; V gene: TRBV12-3/TRBV12-4; clone size: many; CDR3 protein: ASSFSGRDRSHQPQH
J gene: TRBJ1-4; V gene: TRBV6-1; clone size: -; CDR3 protein: ASSIQGGEKLF
J gene: TRBJ2-3; V gene: TRBV7-9; clone size: -; CDR3 protein: ASSSSTSGWDTDTQY
J gene: TRBJ1-5; V gene: TRBV2; clone size: many; CDR3 protein: ASSVGGRGGVNQPQH
J gene: TRBJ1-3; V gene: TRBV27; clone size: few; CDR3 protein: ASIGENTIY
J gene: TRBJ1-6; V gene: TRBV27; clone size: -; CDR3 protein: ASSLRAGQNSPLH
J gene: TRBJ1-2; V gene: TRBV7-9; clone size: -; CDR3 protein: ASSGRVGYT
J gene: TRBJ2-3; V gene: TRBV11-2; clone size: many; CDR3 protein: ASSSYGGITDTQY
J gene: TRBJ2-2; V gene: TRBV6-2/TRBV6-3; clone size: few; CDR3 protein: ASSYPIGTRSNTGELF
J gene: TRBJ2-1; V gene: TRBV24-1; clone size: many; CDR3 protein: ATSGLAGAGVTYNEQF
J gene: TRBJ1-1; V gene: TRBV19; clone size: many; CDR3 protein: ASRKDRGGTEAF
J gene: TRBJ1-2; V gene: TRBV20-1; clone size: few; CDR3 protein: SARDLGRVNYGYT
J gene: TRBJ1-3; V gene: TRBV30; clone size: many; CDR3 protein: AWSVRRAAGNTIY
J gene: TRBJ2-3; V gene: TRBV28; clone size: many; CDR3 protein: ASSATGFTDTQY
J gene: TRBJ2-1; V gene: TRBV28; clone size: -; CDR3 protein: ASTPSYEQF
J gene: TRBJ2-5; V gene: TRBV7-2; clone size: -; CDR3 protein: ASSSGPEETQY
J gene: TRBJ2-4; V gene: TRBV29-1; clone size: -; CDR3 protein: SALTSGSVDDTQY
J gene: TRBJ2-2; V gene: TRBV27; clone size: few; CDR3 protein: ASSLAGGRVHGELF
J gene: TRBJ2-2; V gene: TRBV7-2; clone size: -; CDR3 protein: ASSQSGTGGTGELF
J gene: TRBJ2-7; V gene: TRBV6-2/TRBV6-3; clone size: many; CDR3 protein: ASEKGGDTPYEQY
J gene: TRBJ2-7; V gene: TRBV7-2; clone size: many; CDR3 protein: ASSLLPGTGVEQY
J gene: TRBJ1-1; V gene: TRBV10-3; clone size: many; CDR3 protein: AISDRGYTEAF
J gene: TRBJ2-2; V gene: TRBV11-2; clone size: -; CDR3 protein: ASSLATRLFTGELF
J gene: TRBJ2-3; V gene: TRBV7-6; clone size: many; CDR3 protein: ASSLKRGAGVRRDTQY
J gene: TRBJ1-1; V gene: TRBV29-1; clone size: few; CDR3 protein: SVEAKAAEAF
J gene: TRBJ1-1; V gene: TRBV29-1; clone size: few; CDR3 protein: SVVTGDGRTEAF
J gene: TRBJ2-1; V gene: TRBV19; clone size: many; CDR3 protein: ASSIGTGGSRNEQF
J gene: TRBJ2-1; V gene: TRBV18; clone size: many; CDR3 protein: ASSRAGTANEQF
J gene: TRBJ2-5; V gene: TRBV3-1; clone size: many; CDR3 protein: ASSQGRETQY
J gene: TRBJ1-1; V gene: TRBV5-8; clone size: many; CDR3 protein: ASSPRRGVGNTEAF
J gene: TRBJ1-5; V gene: TRBV29-1; clone size: -; CDR3 protein: SVDLPGTGYNQPQH
J gene: TRBJ1-5; V gene: TRBV28; clone size: many; CDR3 protein: ASSFPTGPSNQPQH
J gene: TRBJ2-1; V gene: TRBV7-2; clone size: many; CDR3 protein: ASSLALAGLNEQF